This is a list of T cell receptor beta chains from one sample in a study of T cells in localized non-small cell lung cancer. The data were produced by immunoSEQ multiplex PCR, yet TCRdb's version contains in-frame clones alone and is incomplete. The table shows about 24,000 clones, with about 92% occurring only once. The material sequenced was peripheral blood, taken before any cancer treatment. Receptors were obtained from a man aged 40-75 years with stage III squamous cell lung carcinoma. Both conserved end residues are part of each CDR3. Fields, in order: D gene, V gene, clone size, J gene, CDR3 DNA, CDR3 protein. A D gene is named only where the DNA matches it firmly. Clone size is not always given. Where it is, it says once, few, many or a class for expanded clones.

>.|TRBV2|few|TRBJ1-6
TGTGCCAGCAGTGAGGACGGCTGGGGGATCCCCCTCCACTTT
CASSEDGWGIPLHF
>.|TRBV5-8|.|TRBJ1-4
TGTGCCAGCAGCTTGATTGGGGGCCCTAGTGTCGAAAAACTGTTTTTT
CASSLIGGPSVEKLFF
>.|TRBV5-3|.|TRBJ1-2
TGTGCCAGCAGCTTAGACGCCCCGAGGGGCTACACCTTC
CASSLDAPRGYTF
>TRBD1|TRBV19|.|TRBJ1-1
TGTGCCAGTAGTCCCGGGACAGGGTTTTCGGCAGCTTTCTTT
CASSPGTGFSAAFF
>.|TRBV11-1|few|TRBJ1-1
TGTGCCAGCAGCCCCTGGCGTGGGCTCGGCATGAACACTGAAGCTTTCTTT
CASSPWRGLGMNTEAFF
>TRBD2|TRBV5-6|.|TRBJ2-3
TGTGCCAGCAGCTTGGAGTGGCGACTAGCGGGATCAGATACGCAGTATTTT
CASSLEWRLAGSDTQYF
>TRBD2|TRBV7-9|.|TRBJ2-3
TGTGCCAGCAGCTTAGGGAGTAGCGGGAGGGCAGATACGCAGTATTTT
CASSLGSSGRADTQYF
>TRBD1|TRBV25-1|.|TRBJ1-4
TGTGCCAGCAGTGACTTCCGGGGTGGGACAGGGGACAAACTGTTTTTT
CASSDFRGGTGDKLFF
>.|TRBV28|.|TRBJ1-2
TGTGCCAGCAGTCCGAGGACGGGGCTAAACTATGGCTACACCTTC
CASSPRTGLNYGYTF
>TRBD1|TRBV5-1|.|TRBJ2-7
TGCGCCAGCAGCTCCGGGACAGGGGGCCTCTACGAGCAGTACTTC
CASSSGTGGLYEQYF
>TRBD2|TRBV28|once|TRBJ2-1
TGTGCCAGCAGCCTCCGCGGGGGACGCAGTTACAATGAGCAGTTCTTC
CASSLRGGRSYNEQFF
>.|TRBV5-4|.|TRBJ1-1
TGTGCCAGCAGCTTGGTAGGGATTGGCCCTGAAGCTTTCTTT
CASSLVGIGPEAFF
>.|TRBV28|.|TRBJ2-1
TGTGCCAGCAGTTCCCCCCGCAGGGGCTTCTATGAGCAGTTCTTC
CASSSPRRGFYEQFF
>TRBD1|TRBV28|.|TRBJ1-6
TGTGCCAGCAGCCTTCCCGGGGGAACAGGGGTGCATTCACCCCTCCACTTT
CASSLPGGTGVHSPLHF
>.|TRBV4-3|.|TRBJ1-2
TGCGCCAGCAGCCAAGGGGTACTGACTAACTATGGCTACACCTTC
CASSQGVLTNYGYTF
>TRBD1|TRBV7-2|.|TRBJ2-5
TGTGCCAGCAGCCAGGGGGCAGAAGAGACCCAGTACTTC
CASSQGAEETQYF
>.|TRBV2|.|TRBJ2-4
TGTGCCAGCAGTGAAGGCCTAGGGATTATGAACATTCAGTACTTC
CASSEGLGIMNIQYF
>TRBD1|TRBV4-3|.|TRBJ2-2
TGCGCCAGCAGCCTGGACAGGGTCGGCGGGGAGCTGTTTTTT
CASSLDRVGGELFF
>.|TRBV2|.|TRBJ2-2
TGTGCCAGCAGCCCCGGGGCCCGGGCCGGGGAGCTGTTTTTT
CASSPGARAGELFF
>.|TRBV4-1|once|TRBJ2-7
TGCGCCAGCAGCCAAGATGGGGGTAGCGGTACCTACGAGCAGTACTTC
CASSQDGGSGTYEQYF
>.|TRBV5-1|once|TRBJ2-2
TGCGCCAGCAGCCGGGGGGACACCACCGGGGAGCTGTTTTTT
CASSRGDTTGELFF
>.|TRBV7-9|.|TRBJ2-7
TGTGCCAGCAGCCCCGACGGCTACGAGCAGTACTTC
CASSPDGYEQYF
>.|TRBV5-1|.|TRBJ2-6
TGCGCCAGCAGCTCCGGGACGGTTAGCTCTGGGGCCAACGTCCTGACTTTC
CASSSGTVSSGANVLTF
>.|TRBV30|.|TRBJ2-4
TGTGCCTGGAGGGCACAGCGGACCACAGCCAAAAACATTCAGTACTTC
CAWRAQRTTAKNIQYF